Shown below are 19 T cell receptor beta chains from a single sample sequenced in a study of follicular helper T cells after annual influenza vaccination. TCRdb keeps only in-frame clones here, not all; method: immunoSEQ multiplex PCR. The sample includes about 4,800 clones, 75% to 85% of them seen just once. Time point of the sample: 2015-2016 season, 7 days after influenza vaccination. Specimen: CXCR5+ CD38- circulating T follicular helper cells from blood, collected 7 days after influenza vaccination. Stated subset: circulating Tfh, non-naive CD4+CXCR5+PD-1+ (ICOS+CD38+ or ICOS-CD38-). All receptors derive from an adult who received the influenza vaccine.

V is TRBV9 and J is TRBJ1-4; D ambiguous. The CDR3 consists of 14 residues. V was clipped by 2 bases and J by 8 bases, with 13 bases between them. Per germline, CDR1 SGDLS and CDR2 YYNGEE. CDR3 DNA: TGTGCCAGCAGCGTGGGCCCGGGTGGGGAAAAACTGTTTTTT. It encodes CASSVGPGGEKLFF.

This chain's CDR3 is CASSPGEGRNEKLFF. The CDR3 DNA sequence: TGCGCCAGCAGCCCTGGGGAAGGCCGTAATGAAAAACTGTTTTTT. The chain combines TRBV4-1 with TRBJ1-4; D call uncertain. The V end was cut by 4 bases, the J end by 4 bases, with 13 bases between. CDR3 length: 15 residues. The germline gives CDR1 MGHRA, CDR2 YSYEKL.

This chain connects TRBV5-4 to TRBJ2-7; D is possibly TRBD1 (6 bases). This CDR3 is built from 12 residues. Germline loops: CDR1 SGHNT, CDR2 YYREEE (reference sequence). The germline V and J ends were trimmed by 3 bases and 3 bases, with 7 bases remaining between them. The DNA of the CDR3 is TGTGCCAGCAGCTCGGACAGCTACGAGCAGTACTTC. The encoded protein is CASSSDSYEQYF.

The chain recombines TRBV7-6 with TRBJ2-2; TRBD2 matches at 10 bases. The length of the CDR3 is 16 residues. Germline CDR1 and CDR2: SGHVS and FNYEAQ. J lost 7 bases, V lost 4 bases, and 9 bases had no gene match. DNA for the CDR3: TGTGCCAGCAGCTCCCAAGCGGGGGGGCGCGGCGGGGAGCTGTTTTTT. Translation gives CASSSQAGGRGGELFF. The whole variable domain, remainder taken from reference TRBV7-6 and TRBJ2-2, is GAGVSQSPRYKVTKRGQDVALRCDPISGHVSLYWYRQALGQGPEFLTYFNYEAQQDKSGLPNDRFSAERPEGSISTLTIQRTEQRDSAMYRCASSSQAGGRGGELFFGEGSRLTVL.

The chain joins TRBV5-6 to TRBJ2-3, with D maybe TRBD1 (6 bases). The CDR3 covers 16 residues. Germline assignment: CDR1 SGHDT and CDR2 YYEEEE. V was trimmed by 4 bases and J by 3 bases, leaving 18 bases between them. The DNA of the CDR3 is TGTGCCAGCAGCCTGCCAGGGGCGGCTTGGACAGATACGCAGTATTTT. Encoded protein: CASSLPGAAWTDTQYF.

The rearrangement uses TRBV7-3 and TRBJ2-3; D is ambiguous. The CDR3 has 15 residues. Trimming removed 0 bases from V and 0 bases from J, with 7 bases in between. Looked up from germline, CDR1 is SGHTA and CDR2 is FQGTGA. This chain's CDR3 is CASSLTDISTDTQYF. CDR3 in DNA: TGTGCCAGCAGCTTAACAGACATAAGCACAGATACGCAGTATTTT.

The DNA of the CDR3 is TGTGCCAGCAGCTACGGGAGTTCTAGCACAGATACGCAGTATTTT. Protein product: CASSYGSSSTDTQYF. The V and J genes are TRBV5-4 and TRBJ2-3; perhaps TRBD2 as D (6 bases). Trimming took 3 bases from V and 0 from J, leaving 11 bases between them. The germline gives CDR1 SGHNT, CDR2 YYREEE (reference sequence). The CDR3 consists of 15 residues.

This sequence joins TRBV11-3 and TRBJ2-5; D unresolved. Germline CDR1 and CDR2: SGHNT and YENEEA. The CDR3 is 12 amino acids. Trimming removed 2 bases from V and 1 base from J, with 2 bases in between. The DNA for the CDR3 is TGTGCCAGCAGCTTATTCCAAGAGACCCAGTACTTC. Protein: CASSLFQETQYF.

This clone occurred a few times. V gene TRBV5-4 combines with J gene TRBJ1-5, with no clear D. Germline CDR1 is SGHNT and CDR2 is YYREEE (reference sequence). CDR3 length equals 16 residues. Trimming took 4 bases from V and 4 from J, leaving 18 bases between them. CDR3 DNA sequence: TGTGCCAGCAGCGATGGAGGCAGAGGTGAAAATCAGCCCCAGCATTTT. Translating gives CASSDGGRGENQPQHF.

The chain uses TRBV5-1 and TRBJ2-5; 7 nucleotides align to TRBD2. Germline V gives CDR1 SGHRS, CDR2 YFSETQ. The CDR3 is made up of 13 amino acids. With 1 base clipped from V and 5 bases from J, the junction kept 2 bases outside the gene matches. CDR3: CASSLWRGETQYF. The DNA of the CDR3 is TGCGCCAGCAGCTTGTGGCGGGGGGAGACCCAGTACTTC.

J is TRBJ1-5 and V is TRBV19; D remains ambiguous. Germline V gives CDR1 LNHDA, CDR2 SQIVND (reference sequence). With 5 bases removed from V and 0 bases from J, the gap between germline ends came to 11 bases. The CDR3 totals 15 residues. As DNA, the CDR3 is TGTGCCAGTAGTCCCCCGGAGTATAGCAATCAGCCCCAGCATTTT. Its translation is CASSPPEYSNQPQHF.

The chain links TRBV19 to TRBJ2-5; unclear D gene. The CDR3 is 13 residues long. Germline CDR1 reads LNHDA; CDR2 reads SQIVND (reference sequence). V was cut by 1 base and J by 5 bases, with 8 bases left in between. The CDR3 spells CASSIGHWETQYF. DNA for the CDR3: TGTGCCAGTAGTATAGGTCATTGGGAGACCCAGTACTTC.

The chain uses TRBV5-1 and TRBJ2-2; D gene unclear. This CDR3 region has 15 residues. The germline V and J ends were trimmed by 4 bases and 4 bases, with 14 bases remaining between them. The germline gives CDR1 SGHRS, CDR2 YFSETQ. The CDR3 is CASSRGPPSTGELFF. For the CDR3, the DNA is TGCGCCAGCAGCCGAGGACCGCCTAGCACCGGGGAGCTGTTTTTT.

This sequence joins TRBV5-1 and TRBJ1-4, with D maybe TRBD1 (6 bases). This CDR3 is built from 15 residues. Germline loops: CDR1 SGHRS, CDR2 YFSETQ. Deletions cut 1 base from V and 5 bases from J, with 12 bases between. CDR3 coding DNA: TGCGCCAGCAGCTTGTTGGACAGCGGGAATGAAAAACTGTTTTTT. It yields the protein CASSLLDSGNEKLFF.

J is TRBJ1-1 and V is TRBV7-2, with TRBD1 identical over 7 bases. The CDR3 loop spans 14 amino acids. The V gene's germline CDR1 is SGHTA and CDR2 FQGNSA. V gave up 7 bases and J gave up 3 bases; unmatched junction bases: 8. DNA of the CDR3: TGTGCCAGCACCGGAGGGGGCTCGGACACTGAAGCTTTCTTT. Protein product: CASTGGGSDTEAFF.

This chain uses TRBV4-1 with TRBJ2-3; TRBD2 might be the D (6 bases). The germline CDR1 and CDR2 sequences are MGHRA and YSYEKL. The CDR3 length is 16 residues. V dropped 0 bases and J dropped 0 bases, with 10 bases sitting between them. CDR3 in amino acids: CASSQEWGTSTDTQYF. CDR3 nucleotide sequence: TGCGCCAGCAGCCAAGAGTGGGGGACTAGCACAGATACGCAGTATTTT.

This chain uses TRBV6-5 with TRBJ1-1; D perhaps matches TRBD1 (5 bases). Trimming cost V 3 bases and J 1 base, with 12 bases left between them. CDR1 and CDR2 from the germline V gene are MNHEY and SVGAGI. The CDR3 runs 15 residues. CDR3 sequence: CASSYQGGTNTEAFF. The CDR3 DNA follows: TGTGCCAGCAGTTATCAGGGTGGTACGAACACTGAAGCTTTCTTT.

Here the CDR3 DNA reads TGTGCCAGCAGTCCGTCCATAGCGGGGAACTACGAGCAGTACTTC. Amino acids: CASSPSIAGNYEQYF. The chain links TRBV6-5 to TRBJ2-7, with 8 bases aligning to TRBD2. Germline CDR1 MNHEY, CDR2 SVGAGI. Trimming removed 5 bases from V and 3 bases from J; junction bases left unmatched: 9. This CDR3 has 15 amino acids.

The chain combines TRBV10-3 with TRBJ2-3; TRBD2 is a possible D gene (5 bases). Germline V gene lookup returns CDR1 ENHRY and CDR2 SYGVKD. The CDR3 spans 13 residues. V lost 8 bases to trimming and J lost 6 bases, with 15 bases between them. CDR3 sequence (DNA): TGTGCCATCTCCGAGGGTCCCTTTGATACGCAGTATTTT. Protein sequence: CAISEGPFDTQYF.